Listed below are T cell receptor beta chains from one sample, sequenced in a study of blood T cell repertoires in COVID-19. The protocol was immunoSEQ multiplex PCR, while the TCRdb copy is restricted to in-frame clones and leaves out a portion. Among about 270,000 clones listed, approximately 90% were seen once. The sample comprised PBMCs or T cells enriched from blood (not recorded which). These receptors came from a man aged 40-55 years who had been exposed to COVID-19. Each CDR3 is given with its conserved first and last residue. D genes are given only for firm matches. Size is omitted from some rows. Given values are once, few, many or a class for expanded clones.

TRBJ2-7	TRBD2	-	TRBV6-2/TRBV6-3	TGTGCCAGCAGTTACTCGAGGTCTGGGGGACTAAGCTCCTACGAGCAGTACTTC	CASSYSRSGGLSSYEQYF
TRBJ1-5	-	-	TRBV5-6	TGTGCCAGCAGCTCCCCCCGCTCGGGTCGGGTTTCGGGCAATCAGCCCCAGCATTTT	CASSSPRSGRVSGNQPQHF
TRBJ1-2	TRBD1	-	TRBV28	TGTGCCAGCAGCTCATACAGGGGAAGCTATGGCTACACCTTC	CASSSYRGSYGYTF
TRBJ2-7	TRBD2	-	TRBV6-5	TGTGCCAGCAGTAAGACTAGCGGGATTTACGAGCAGTACTTC	CASSKTSGIYEQYF
TRBJ2-3	-	-	TRBV5-1	TGCGCCAGCAGCTTGATATGGGGGCAAGATACGCAGTATTTT	CASSLIWGQDTQYF
TRBJ2-7	TRBD1	-	TRBV19	TGTGCCAGTAGTATCCCGGGACAGATGATCTACGAGCAGTACTTC	CASSIPGQMIYEQYF
TRBJ2-3	TRBD2	-	TRBV9	TGTGCCAGCAGCGTTAGCGGGAAGAGCACAGATACGCAGTATTTT	CASSVSGKSTDTQYF
TRBJ2-6	-	-	TRBV7-9	TGTGCCAGCAGCTTAGTTCTCGGTGTCTCTGGGGCCAACGTCCTGACTTTC	CASSLVLGVSGANVLTF
TRBJ2-3	-	-	TRBV4-1	TGCGCCAGCAGCCAAGATTTTTTCCGGCGGGTTAGCACAGATACGCAGTATTTT	CASSQDFFRRVSTDTQYF
TRBJ1-1	TRBD1	-	TRBV28	TGTGCCAGCAGTGCGCTGGGACAGGGGGGGGTTACTGAAGCTTTCTTT	CASSALGQGGVTEAFF
TRBJ1-1	TRBD1	-	TRBV5-1	TGCGCCAGCGGGCGAACAGGGGGAGAAGGTTTCTTT	CASGRTGGEGFF
TRBJ1-1	TRBD1	-	TRBV9	TGTGCCAGCAGCTCAGGGACAGGGAACACTGAAGCTTTCTTT	CASSSGTGNTEAFF
TRBJ2-6	-	-	TRBV18	TGTGCCAGCTCACCTCGGGGATCCAGGAACGGGGCCAACGTCCTGACTTTC	CASSPRGSRNGANVLTF
TRBJ2-1	TRBD1	-	TRBV7-9	TGTGCCAGCAGCTCTACCGGGACAGGGGGTATTCATGAGCAGTTCTTC	CASSSTGTGGIHEQFF
TRBJ1-5	TRBD1	-	TRBV24-1	TGTGCCACCGGGGGACAGAGCAATCAGCCCCAGCATTTT	CATGGQSNQPQHF
TRBJ2-2	-	-	TRBV30	TGTGCCTGGGATGGCAGGGGTGACGGGGAGCTGTTTTTT	CAWDGRGDGELFF
TRBJ1-5	TRBD1	few	TRBV7-9	TGTGCCAGCAGCTTGACAGGGCTTCAGCCCCAGCATTTT	CASSLTGLQPQHF
TRBJ2-1	TRBD2	-	TRBV12-5	TGTGCTAGTGGGAGCGGGACTAGCGCTGGGGAGCAGTTCTTC	CASGSGTSAGEQFF
TRBJ2-2	-	-	TRBV19	TGTGCCAGTAGTTGGCGGAAAGACACCGGGGAGCTGTTTTTT	CASSWRKDTGELFF
TRBJ1-5	-	-	TRBV5-4	TGTGCCAGCAGCTTGGGAGCCGTCGATCAGCCCCAGCATTTT	CASSLGAVDQPQHF
TRBJ2-7	-	once	TRBV9	TGTGCCAGCAGCGTAGGGATGGGCCTGAGCTCCTACGAGCAGTACTTC	CASSVGMGLSSYEQYF
TRBJ2-4	-	-	TRBV19	TGTGCCAGTAGTATAGCAGGTCTAGCCAAAAACATTCAGTACTTC	CASSIAGLAKNIQYF
TRBJ2-6	TRBD2	-	TRBV28	TGTGCCAGCAGTTTAACGGGGGGCTCTGGGGCCAACGTCCTGACTTTC	CASSLTGGSGANVLTF
TRBJ2-5	-	-	TRBV19	TGTGCCAGTAGTACGAGAGGGGGAACGTTGGGTGGGGAGACCCAGTACTTC	CASSTRGGTLGGETQYF
TRBJ2-7	TRBD2	once	TRBV13	TGTGCCAGCAGCTTTAGCGGGCAGGGTGGGGCTTACGAGCAGTACTTC	CASSFSGQGGAYEQYF
TRBJ2-1	-	-	TRBV7-9	TGTGCCAGCAGCTTAACTACTCGGATCTACAATGAGCAGTTCTTC	CASSLTTRIYNEQFF
TRBJ1-3	-	-	TRBV5-4	TGTGCCAGCAGCTTGGACACCAACTCTGGAAACACCATATATTTT	CASSLDTNSGNTIYF
TRBJ1-3	-	-	TRBV6-1	TGTGCCAGCAGTGAAAGGGGACTTCGCTCTGGAAACACCATATATTTT	CASSERGLRSGNTIYF
TRBJ1-5	-	-	TRBV27	TGTGCCAGCAGTTTAGTACAGGGTGATCAGCCCCAGCATTTT	CASSLVQGDQPQHF
TRBJ2-5	-	-	TRBV7-9	TGTGCCAGCAGCTTAGGTTCGGGGGTTTTAGAGACCCAGTACTTC	CASSLGSGVLETQYF
TRBJ1-5	TRBD1	once	TRBV24-1	TGTGCCACCAGTGACCCACAGGGGAATCAGCCCCAGCATTTT	CATSDPQGNQPQHF
TRBJ2-3	TRBD2	-	TRBV18	TGTGCCAGCTCACCACCGTGGCGGGAGGGCCGGGATACGCAGTATTTT	CASSPPWREGRDTQYF
TRBJ1-4	-	-	TRBV10-3	TGTGCCATCGCGGACACAACTAATGAAAAACTGTTTTTT	CAIADTTNEKLFF
TRBJ1-5	TRBD1	once	TRBV2	TGTGCCAGCAGACCTCTCACAGGGGGCACTCAGCCCCAGCATTTT	CASRPLTGGTQPQHF
TRBJ2-7	TRBD1	-	TRBV15	TGTGCCACCAGGGGGGACAGCTACGAGCAGTACTTC	CATRGDSYEQYF
TRBJ1-2	-	-	TRBV30	TGTGCCTGGAGTCCACTCGACAGGACTAACTATGGCTACACCTTC	CAWSPLDRTNYGYTF
TRBJ2-7	TRBD2	once	TRBV19	TGTGCCAGTCAAAGCGGGAGGTACGAGCAGTACTTC	CASQSGRYEQYF
TRBJ2-5	-	-	TRBV5-4	TGTGCCAGCAGCCTACTGGAACAGCAAGAGACCCAGTACTTC	CASSLLEQQETQYF
TRBJ2-1	TRBD2	-	TRBV9	TGTGCCAGCAGCGATAAGCGGGAGCAGGTGGACAATGAGCAGTTCTTC	CASSDKREQVDNEQFF
TRBJ2-6	TRBD2	-	TRBV4-1	TGCGCCAGCAGCCTAAGAATAGGACTAGCGAGTAGCTCTGGGGCCAACGTCCTGACTTTC	CASSLRIGLASSSGANVLTF
TRBJ2-3	TRBD2	-	TRBV13	TGTGCCAGCAGCTCGAGACTAGCGCCTAATCCAGATACGCAGTATTTT	CASSSRLAPNPDTQYF
TRBJ2-7	TRBD1	once	TRBV28	TGTGCCAGCAACACCGGGACAGCTCCTAACGAGCAGTACTTC	CASNTGTAPNEQYF
TRBJ2-3	-	-	TRBV30	TGTGCCTGGAATAAAGGTGCGGCCACAGATACGCAGTATTTT	CAWNKGAATDTQYF
TRBJ2-2	-	-	TRBV7-9	TGTGCCAGCAGCCCGGTACGACAGCCCACCGGGGAGCTGTTTTTT	CASSPVRQPTGELFF
TRBJ2-4	-	-	TRBV19	TGTGCCAGTAGTATTGTCAGTATGGGGCCCAAAAACATTCAGTACTTC	CASSIVSMGPKNIQYF
TRBJ1-3	TRBD1	-	TRBV5-1	TGCGCCAGCAGCCCGGGACAGGGGGTCCATGGAAACACCATATATTTT	CASSPGQGVHGNTIYF
TRBJ2-1	-	-	TRBV3-1/TRBV3-2	TGTGCCAGCAGCCAGAGTGAGAATGAGCAGTTCTTC	CASSQSENEQFF
TRBJ1-5	-	-	TRBV5-6	TGTGCCAGCAGCTTATACGCAGGGGATCAGCCCCAGCATTTT	CASSLYAGDQPQHF
TRBJ1-4	-	-	TRBV27	TGTGCCAGCAGTGTGACGACAGCCCGTAATGAAAAACTGTTTTTT	CASSVTTARNEKLFF
TRBJ2-1	-	-	TRBV3-1/TRBV3-2	TGTGCCAGCAGCCTCTTCGATGAGCAGTTCTTC	CASSLFDEQFF
TRBJ1-2	-	-	TRBV3-1/TRBV3-2	TGTGCCAGCAGCCAAGATGTACAGGGTGGCTACACCTTC	CASSQDVQGGYTF
TRBJ2-7	-	-	TRBV10-3	TGTGCCATCGGACAGTCTGGGTCCTACGAGCAGTACTTC	CAIGQSGSYEQYF
TRBJ1-2	-	-	TRBV19	TGTGCCAGTACCTCAATCGCCGGGGGGCCTCTAAACTATGGCTACACCTTC	CASTSIAGGPLNYGYTF
TRBJ2-1	TRBD2	-	TRBV30	TGTGCCTGGAGACGTGCGAGCGGGAGCTTCAATGAGCAGTTCTTC	CAWRRASGSFNEQFF
TRBJ1-5	-	-	TRBV10-3	TGTGCCAAACACGGGACACAGAATCAGCCCCAGCATTTT	CAKHGTQNQPQHF
TRBJ2-5	TRBD2	-	TRBV3-1/TRBV3-2	TGTGCCAGCAGCCAACCCCCTGGGACTAGCGGGGCTCCAGAGACCCAGTACTTC	CASSQPPGTSGAPETQYF
TRBJ1-2	-	-	TRBV15	TGTGCCACCAGCAGAGAAGACAGCTATGGCTACACCTTC	CATSREDSYGYTF